This TCR beta chain originates from a study of T cells in Graves' hyperthyroidism and ophthalmopathy. This clonotype was seen ten or more times. RNA transcripts yielded amplified TCR beta CDR3 regions. First-round RT-PCR targeting the TCR CDR3 was performed with the HTBI primer set. Each CDR3 protein is one row after TCRdb ran MiXCR on the multiplex PCR reads. The data contain around 580,000 distinct CDR3 sequences, 46% of them singletons. When ophthalmopathy did not progress within 18 months, Graves' hyperthyroidism was considered stable. Diagnosis relied on clinical symptoms, serum thyroxine and TRAb, thyroid ultrasound and orbital computed tomography. In germline, CDR1 is SGHRS, CDR2 YFSETQ. Trimming removed 3 bases from V and 7 bases from J, with 11 bases in between. The CDR3 has 12 amino acids.

The chain is built from TRBV5-1 and TRBJ2-7; D remains unclear. The TCR was taken from a young woman with Graves' hyperthyroidism. Sequences were obtained from peripheral blood or thyroid tissue (not recorded which). The CDR3 coding sequence is TGCGCCAGCAGCTCGGACGCGACAGAGCAGTACTTC. Its protein is CASSSDATEQYF.